This T cell receptor (beta chain) originates from a study of blood T cell repertoires in COVID-19. The germline gives CDR1 LGHNA, CDR2 YSLEER. The CDR3 length is 18 residues. The ends were cut back, 6 bases at V and 0 bases at J, with 21 bases in the middle. Authors' analysis steps: From reference gene primer amplification, estimates of nucleated cell counts were derived. Clones were read by immunoSEQ multiplex PCR, and TCRdb kept only the in-frame ones, dropping some. V and J calls and clone size come straight from that table; D and trimming were deduced from the DNA. The sample consists of around 200,000 clones, roughly nine tenths of them appearing once.

The chain couples TRBV4-3 to TRBJ1-5, with D perhaps matching TRBD1 (6 bases). This receptor was obtained from a woman aged 25 to 39 who had recovered from COVID-19. Sequencing was done on a sample of PBMCs or T cells enriched from blood (not recorded which). The CDR3 is CASRKRYLEGDSNQPQHF. CDR3 coding DNA: TGCGCCAGCAGGAAGCGGTATCTAGAGGGGGATAGCAATCAGCCCCAGCATTTT.